This TCR beta chain was documented in a study of PD-1 and CTLA-4 blockade in melanoma. Measured with immunoSEQ multiplex PCR; TCRdb has only the in-frame clones, and not every one. The profile covers about 15,000 clones, with around three quarters appearing a single time and around 14% taken by the ten largest. The germline CDR1 and CDR2 sequences are SGHVS and FQNEAQ. This CDR3 has 13 amino acids. V was pared by 5 bases and J by 6 bases, with 7 bases of the junction left unmatched. This clonotype originated in a human donor with melanoma. This material consisted of CD8+ T cells from peripheral blood, taken from a patient given anti-PD-1 treatment. V is TRBV7-8 and J is TRBJ2-7; 7 bases fit TRBD1. For the CDR3, the DNA is TGTGCCAGCAGCCTCGACAGGGTCGGCGAGCAGTACTTC. Translating it yields CASSLDRVGEQYF.